These 20 T cell receptor beta chains share one sample of origin, sequenced in a study of blood T cell repertoires in COVID-19 (dated by TCRdb to about 2020). The library was made by the immunoSEQ multiplex PCR assay. This is the immuneACCESS table as TCRdb keeps it, with only in-frame sequences that have V and J called. A part of the clones is gone; compared with another copy, unresolved V genes explain less than half, and the rest is unexplained. The table for this sample lists 150,000 to 200,000 clones; 87% of them were counted only once. The ten largest clones represent 0.88% of the sample. The sample comprised peripheral blood. The receptors derive from a woman aged 18-29 years who had recovered from COVID-19.

J is TRBJ2-1 and V is TRBV6-5, with 11 bases that match TRBD2. Trimming cost V 4 bases and J 6 bases; bases outside gene matches: 2. There are 14 residues in the CDR3. Per germline, CDR1 MNHEY and CDR2 SVGAGI. The CDR3 protein is CASSSLAGGNEQFF. In DNA form, the CDR3 reads TGTGCCAGCAGTTCGCTAGCGGGAGGCAATGAGCAGTTCTTC.

The rearrangement joins TRBV5-5 to TRBJ1-5, with 8 bases lining up with TRBD1. Germline V gene data show CDR1 as SGHKS and CDR2 as YYEKEE (reference sequence). The CDR3 runs 15 residues. Unmatched junction bases numbered 6, after V lost 2 bases and J lost 5 bases. The CDR3 protein is CASSFYRGNDQPQHF. The CDR3 region has the DNA TGTGCCAGCAGCTTTTACAGGGGGAATGATCAGCCCCAGCATTTT.

The gene calls are TRBV3-1 (or the pseudogene TRBV3-2) and TRBJ1-1; perhaps TRBD1 as D (5 bases). Germline V lookup: CDR1 LGHDT, CDR2 YNNKEL (reference sequence). Trimming took off 3 bases at V and 1 base at J, with 9 bases between the two ends. This CDR3 is 14 amino acids long. The CDR3 coding sequence is TGTGCCAGCAGCCACCTGACAGCGAACACTGAAGCTTTCTTT. Protein: CASSHLTANTEAFF.

V and J are TRBV7-2 and TRBJ2-3; 15 positions agree with TRBD2. Trimming removed 5 bases from V and 8 bases from J; junction bases left unmatched: 5. The CDR3 extends over 15 amino acids. Germline CDR1 and CDR2: SGHTA and FQGNSA. In DNA, the CDR3 is TGTGCCAGCAGCCCCCGGACTAGCGGGAGGGTTACGCAGTATTTT. It yields the protein CASSPRTSGRVTQYF.

This chain joins TRBV5-1 and TRBJ2-2; possibly TRBD1 for D (5 bases). CDR3 length equals 15 residues. Germline loops: CDR1 SGHRS, CDR2 YFSETQ. Trimming removed 3 bases at V and 1 base at J, with 10 bases between. As DNA, the CDR3 is TGCGCCAGCAGCTCCGGACACGTGAACACCGGGGAGCTGTTTTTT. Its translation: CASSSGHVNTGELFF.

The V gene is TRBV5-1, the J gene TRBJ2-7, with 9 bases identical to TRBD1. Germline-derived CDR1 and CDR2 are SGHRS and YFSETQ. The CDR3 totals 13 residues. Trimming took 4 bases from V and 6 from J; bases not matched to a gene: 5. CDR3 nucleotide sequence: TGCGCCAGCAGCCCGACAGGGGGAGGCGAGCAGTACTTC. This encodes CASSPTGGGEQYF.

The rearrangement uses TRBV18 and TRBJ1-1; D perhaps matches TRBD1 (6 bases). V was pared by 6 bases and J by 4 bases, with 18 bases between. Looked up from germline, CDR1 is KGHSH and CDR2 is LQKENI. This CDR3 is 15 amino acids long. The CDR3 loop reads CASSTGLTGSTEAFF. CDR3 nucleotide sequence: TGTGCCAGCTCCACAGGGCTAACGGGGAGCACTGAAGCTTTCTTT.

The V call is TRBV3-1 (or the pseudogene TRBV3-2), the J call TRBJ2-7; 12 bases line up with TRBD2. Germline V lookup: CDR1 LGHDT, CDR2 YNNKEL (reference sequence). The V gene end was trimmed by 3 bases and the J gene end by 2 bases; junction bases not matched to a gene: 5. This CDR3 comprises 16 residues. The CDR3 is CASSHGTSGGTYEQYF. CDR3 nucleotides: TGTGCCAGCAGCCATGGAACTAGCGGGGGGACCTACGAGCAGTACTTC.

The V call is TRBV4-3, the J call TRBJ1-1, with D possibly being TRBD1 (6 bases). Trimming left V 0 bases short and J 5 bases short, with 16 bases between. The CDR3 has 16 residues. Germline V lookup: CDR1 LGHNA, CDR2 YSLEER. The CDR3 here is CASSQDRRTDGTEAFF. The DNA for the CDR3 is TGCGCCAGCAGCCAAGATAGAAGGACAGACGGGACTGAAGCTTTCTTT.

The chain is built from TRBV19 and TRBJ2-3; TRBD2 matches 11 bases. The ends lost 5 bases at V and 3 bases at J; junction bases unmatched: 4. Germline V lookup: CDR1 LNHDA, CDR2 SQIVND (reference sequence). There are 15 residues in the CDR3. CDR3 in amino acids: CASSFGTSGTDTQYF. CDR3 coding DNA: TGTGCCAGTAGTTTCGGGACTAGCGGAACAGATACGCAGTATTTT.

The rearrangement joins TRBV3-1 (or the pseudogene TRBV3-2) to TRBJ2-3; no definite D call. V dropped 0 bases and J dropped 2 bases, with 6 bases sitting between them. The CDR3 contains 14 residues. Germline-derived CDR1 and CDR2 are LGHDT and YNNKEL (reference sequence). The CDR3 DNA is TGTGCCAGCAGCCAAGATCCCCTCACAGATACGCAGTATTTT. Translation gives CASSQDPLTDTQYF.

The gene calls are TRBV30 and TRBJ2-1, with TRBD2 as a possible D gene (6 bases). V shed 0 bases and J shed 9 bases, with 15 bases lying between them. Germline V CDR1 and CDR2: GTSNPN, SVGIG (reference sequence). CDR3 length: 14 amino acids. CDR3 region: CAWSVWGRPSEQFF. CDR3 sequence (DNA): TGTGCCTGGAGTGTTTGGGGGAGGCCCAGTGAGCAGTTCTTC.

This clone was recorded once. The chain has TRBV11-2 and TRBJ1-4; no clear D gene. V lost 3 bases to trimming and J lost 8 bases, with 10 bases between them. The CDR3 length is 13 residues. CDR1 and CDR2 (germline): SGHAT, FQNNGV. CDR3 amino acids: CASSFEVQEKLFF. The CDR3 nucleotides are TGTGCCAGCAGCTTCGAGGTGCAGGAAAAACTGTTTTTT. Looking up the rest from reference TRBV11-2 and TRBJ1-4 gives the full variable domain: EAGVAQSPRYKIIEKRQSVAFWCNPISGHATLYWYQQILGQGPKLLIQFQNNGVVDDSQLPKDRFSAERLKGVDSTLKIQPAKLEDSAVYLCASSFEVQEKLFFGSGTQLSVL.

The J gene is TRBJ2-7, the V gene TRBV18, with D tentatively TRBD2 (5 bases). The CDR3 covers 14 residues. Germline V gene data show CDR1 as KGHSH and CDR2 as LQKENI. V was pared by 5 bases and J by 0 bases, with 11 bases between. CDR3 protein: CASSTSRDSYEQYF. CDR3 nucleotide sequence: TGTGCCAGCTCAACATCTCGGGACTCCTACGAGCAGTACTTC.

The chain couples TRBV6-2 or TRBV6-3 to TRBJ2-1; weak D call: TRBD1 (6 bases). The CDR3 contains 14 residues. V was shortened by 5 bases and J by 7 bases, with 15 bases between the two germline ends. Germline CDR1 MNHEY, CDR2 SVGEGT. CDR3 in DNA: TGTGCCAGCAGTGTCACCCCCCAGGGGAATGAGCAGTTCTTC. It specifies CASSVTPQGNEQFF.

For the CDR3, the DNA is TGTGCCAGCAGCTCGCCCGGACAGGGGGGGGTAGCCAAAAACATTCAGTACTTC. Translated, it gives CASSSPGQGGVAKNIQYF. This rearrangement joins TRBV7-9 to TRBJ2-4, with 10 bases aligning to TRBD1. After removal of 4 bases from V and 0 bases from J, the junction contained 9 bases not matched to a gene. The CDR3 is 18 residues long. Germline CDR1 SEHNR, CDR2 FQNEAQ (reference sequence). The variable domain in full, with the rest retrieved from reference TRBV7-9 and TRBJ2-4, is DTGVSQNPRHKITKRGQNVTFRCDPISEHNRLYWYRQTLGQGPEFLTYFQNEAQLEKSRLLSDRFSAERPKGSFSTLEIQRTEQGDSAMYLCASSSPGQGGVAKNIQYFGAGTRLSVL.

The V gene is TRBV7-9, the J gene TRBJ2-1; tentatively, D is TRBD2 (7 bases). CDR1 and CDR2 (germline): SEHNR, FQNEAQ (reference sequence). V lost 8 bases and J lost 7, with 24 bases in between. CDR3 length equals 16 residues. In DNA form, the CDR3 reads TGTGCCAGCCGCCTCGGGGGGCTAGCCTCCTGGAATGAGCAGTTCTTC. Residues: CASRLGGLASWNEQFF.

This chain joins TRBV7-6 and TRBJ1-2; 10 bases are a match to TRBD1. The CDR3 has 14 amino acids. The V gene end was trimmed by 5 bases and the J gene end by 4 bases; junction bases not matched to a gene: 4. CDR1 and CDR2 from the germline V gene are SGHVS and FNYEAQ. The chain's CDR3 is CASSPGTGAYGYTF. CDR3 nucleotide sequence: TGTGCCAGCAGCCCCGGGACAGGGGCCTATGGCTACACCTTC.

There are a few counts of this clone. The V call is TRBV5-1, the J call TRBJ1-1; possible D gene TRBD1, 6 bases. Germline-derived CDR1 and CDR2 are SGHRS and YFSETQ. V dropped 0 bases and J dropped 3 bases, with 6 bases sitting between them. This CDR3 has 13 amino acids. The CDR3 spells CASSLDRDTEAFF. The DNA of the CDR3 is TGCGCCAGCAGCTTGGACAGGGACACTGAAGCTTTCTTT.

The gene calls are TRBV7-2 and TRBJ2-1, with 13 bases identical to TRBD2. Germline CDR1 is SGHTA and CDR2 is FQGNSA. This CDR3 spans 14 amino acids. V lost 2 bases and J lost 13; bases outside the gene matches: 5. The CDR3 nucleotides are TGTGCCAGCAGCTTAACTGGGACTAGCGGGGAACAGTTCTTC. As protein: CASSLTGTSGEQFF.